This T cell receptor (beta chain) was identified in a study of a mutant IDH1 vaccine in newly diagnosed glioma. Time point in this sample: week 35, safety follow-up. It was 300 ug of mutant IDH1 20-mer peptide that made up each vaccine dose, given with topical imiquimod. CDR1 is SGHDT and CDR2 is YYEEEE in the germline V gene. Trimming took 3 bases from V and 1 from J, leaving 10 bases between them. The CDR3 has 14 amino acids. Sequencing was performed with immunoSEQ multiplex PCR; in TCRdb, only in-frame clones are kept and a portion is missing. The table records about 65,000 clones, about four fifths of them present only once. Regarding this clone: The antigen remains undetermined.

The sample was PBMCs, taken from a glioma patient whose treatment included an IDH1 peptide vaccine. The receptor was derived from a man aged 35 to 55 with glioma. The chain uses TRBV5-6 and TRBJ1-1; D is uncertain. Written as DNA, the CDR3 is TGTGCCAGCAGCTCCCTCGACACGAACACTGAAGCTTTCTTT. It codes for CASSSLDTNTEAFF.